The source of this T cell receptor (beta chain) is a study of spatial heterogeneity in lung cancer (dated by TCRdb to between 2018 and 2021). Notes on the research overall: More beta-chain than alpha-chain transcripts were consistently detected, likely reflecting higher beta-chain transcript abundance. In the raw uncorrected reads, each unique combination of TCR and UMI appeared more than ten times on average. TCR alpha and beta repertoires were quantitatively compared across multiple tumor regions, matched nontumor lung and blood in non-small cell lung cancer. Nonsynonymous mutation counts, determined by whole-exome sequencing of tumor tissue, were related to TCR repertoire features. Both alpha and beta chains were TCR-sequenced in hundreds of tumor regions, 64 matched nontumor lung samples and roughly 50 PBMC samples obtained at surgery.

Overall study results and their limits: Ubiquitous expanded tumor TCRs were detected in blood more often at tumor resection than at routine follow-up. Confirming at a functional level the hypothesis that regional TCRs recognize regional mutations was considered to require additional single-cell paired TCR alpha and beta sequencing.

This clonotype is classified as medium-sized (0.01 to 0.1%). Its antigen remains undetermined. No much larger clone exists at a distance of one base, and base qualities are not known. Interpreted using the paper, the time point label stands for: sample taken at primary tumor resection. Without any cell sorting, TCR sequencing was performed on whole RNA extracted either from tumor and nontumor lung tissue or from cryopreserved PBMC samples. Samples were obtained from 72 patients with early-stage, untreated non-small cell lung cancer from the lung TRACERx cohort. Only patients with enough RNA available from two or more tumor regions were chosen for TCR sequencing. V is clipped by 3 bases and J by 0 bases, and the sequence between their germline boundaries is 6 bases long. From the germline V gene, CDR1 is SQVTM and CDR2 is ANQGSEA. From its cysteine to its phenylalanine, the CDR3 spans 13 amino acids. Here the CDR3 DNA is all that survives: 39 bases in frame from base 1.

The library was generated by 5' RACE. The sequencer listed for this sample is NextSeq 500. The TCR library protocol attached a unique molecular identifier to each TCR cDNA molecule to allow correction of PCR and sequencing errors. Under the source paper's analysis protocol: TCR identification, UMI-based error correction and CDR3 extraction were performed with Decombinator tools. TCRs above a frequency of 2 per 1,000, corresponding to the top 1% of the tumor frequency distribution, were defined as expanded. Renyi diversity was computed with the R vegan package after each repertoire had been subsampled 100 times to 5,000 TCRs. CDR3 similarity networks were constructed using string-kernel similarity of amino acid triplets, with links drawn between CDR3s whose pairwise similarity was above 0.82. The raw public reads went through TCRdb reprocessing: fastp at Q25, MiXCR clone calling, in-frame beta chains kept. Identical CDR3 protein sequences are pooled into one entry, listed with their most common genes and DNA. TCRdb's processing, not the authors', yielded these V and J calls. Counted in this sample were more than 8,000 distinct CDR3 sequences; under 9% of them appeared once. 30% of the sample comes from the top ten.

The sample was PBMCs, taken at surgery. This sequence was found in a female donor with early-stage non-small cell lung cancer. The rearranged chain carries TRBV29-1 and TRBJ1-3; no D gene can be assigned with confidence. CDR3 protein: CSVDGSSGNTIYF. The DNA sequence is given as TGCAGCGTTGATGGGAGCTCTGGAAACACCATATATTTT.